Listed below are T cell receptor beta chains from one sample, sequenced in a study of blood T cell repertoires in COVID-19. Sequencing used immunoSEQ multiplex PCR; TCRdb keeps in-frame clones, though not all of them. The sample lists 200,000 to 250,000 clones, roughly 90% occurring once. Input material: peripheral blood. These receptors were collected from a man between 60 and 75 years old with COVID-19, enrolled during active disease. CDR3s leave out the opening cysteine and the closing phenylalanine or tryptophan.

v_call cdr3_aa
TRBV3-1/TRBV3-2 ASSHLTSAEQY
TRBV7-2 ASSLRSSGSFYEQY
TRBV24-1 ATSPGQGIYNEQF
TRBV30 ASQSGEYNQPQH
TRBV14 ASSQDLGTSGSVYNEQF
TRBV2 ASNSGGPIPGELF
TRBV15 ATSRDHGGGAFNEQF
TRBV6-5 ASSLSGRDIQY
TRBV30 AWSSRTGSSYNSPLH
TRBV7-9 ASSPRGAKNIQY
TRBV3-1/TRBV3-2 ASSQGTSGGAGEQF
TRBV11-3 ASSLGSGTQY
TRBV7-9 ASSLGGGDNEQF
TRBV6-6 ASSQDRVGQPQH
TRBV7-9 ASSLPERPSSGNTIY
TRBV18 ASSPGTGRSYEQY
TRBV19 ASSPQDTSNQPQH
TRBV15 ATSSPLAGAHEQY
TRBV5-8 ASSLGLAYNEQF
TRBV19 ASSKPGQGNYGYT
TRBV3-1/TRBV3-2 ASSQGRQYSGNTIY
TRBV19 ASRLAGTDTQY
TRBV30 ACDREEGKNIQY
TRBV21-1 ASSKVSREDSYEQY
TRBV28 ASSLYPRSADGYT
TRBV11-3 ASSPRQGRDEQF
TRBV28 ASSTIGEGPYEQY
TRBV19 ASSISRGNEQF
TRBV6-5 ASSYIARQGAAGYT
TRBV5-4 ASSLQVGRAYEQY
TRBV4-2 ASSQEAVQQGNTIY
TRBV5-1 ASKLTATNEKLF
TRBV3-1/TRBV3-2 ASSQAGTGGARPGNTIY
TRBV24-1 ATSVSSGGTDTQY
TRBV2 ASSESDRSYEQY
TRBV18 ASSNSWNEKLF
TRBV18 ASSRTGTSGSSYYEQY
TRBV30 AWRGQGRSPLH
TRBV7-3 ASSLSGRGNEQF
TRBV25-1 ASSEAGGLPNEQF
TRBV28 ASSPSGSGGTYEQY
TRBV7-2 ASSRRVGNTEAF
TRBV3-1/TRBV3-2 ASSQRMGAANEKLF